The rows below give T cell receptor beta chains drawn from one sample of a study of blood T cell repertoires in COVID-19. Measured with immunoSEQ multiplex PCR; TCRdb has only the in-frame clones, and not every one. Counted here are about 210,000 clones, roughly 84% occurring once; the ten biggest clones make up around 9.5%. The specimen was peripheral blood. These receptors were collected from a man between 45 and 60 years old with active or convalescent COVID-19. Each CDR3 is given with its conserved first and last residue. The D gene is left open where the match is weak. Clone size is stated in some rows and not others, as once, few, many or a class when expanded.

DNA: TGTGCCAGCAGTCTCCGGGACAGAGGAGGCTACACCTTC
CDR3: CASSLRDRGGYTF
size: once
D: TRBD1
J: TRBJ1-2
V: TRBV12-3/TRBV12-4

DNA: TGTGCCAGCAGTTACGTGGCCAACACTGAAGCTTTCTTT
CDR3: CASSYVANTEAFF
size: NA
D: NA
J: TRBJ1-1
V: TRBV6-2/TRBV6-3

DNA: TGTGCCAGCAGCTTACAATCAGGGTATTTCTCCAATGAGCAGTTCTTC
CDR3: CASSLQSGYFSNEQFF
size: NA
D: NA
J: TRBJ2-1
V: TRBV7-2

DNA: TGTGCCACCAGTGATCCCGGGACAGCCGCGACCGGGGAGCTGTTTTTT
CDR3: CATSDPGTAATGELFF
size: NA
D: TRBD1
J: TRBJ2-2
V: TRBV24-1

DNA: TGCGCCAGCAGCCGACTAGCGGGAGGATATAATGAGCAGTTCTTC
CDR3: CASSRLAGGYNEQFF
size: NA
D: TRBD2
J: TRBJ2-1
V: TRBV5-1

DNA: TGTGCCAGCAGCGGACCACAGGGGGCAGGTGAAAAACTGTTTTTT
CDR3: CASSGPQGAGEKLFF
size: NA
D: TRBD1
J: TRBJ1-4
V: TRBV5-6

DNA: TGTGCCACCAGCGCCTACAGGGATGGAGGCACTGAAGCTTTCTTT
CDR3: CATSAYRDGGTEAFF
size: NA
D: NA
J: TRBJ1-1
V: TRBV15

DNA: TGCGCCAGCAGCCCGGCGACTAGCCTCACAGATACGCAGTATTTT
CDR3: CASSPATSLTDTQYF
size: NA
D: TRBD2
J: TRBJ2-3
V: TRBV5-1

DNA: TGTGCCAGCAGCTCCCGCGGGGGGGGCTATGGCTACACCTTC
CDR3: CASSSRGGGYGYTF
size: NA
D: NA
J: TRBJ1-2
V: TRBV7-2

DNA: TGCGCCAGCAGCATAGGGGACAGGGGAGGAGAGACCCAGTACTTC
CDR3: CASSIGDRGGETQYF
size: few
D: TRBD1
J: TRBJ2-5
V: TRBV5-1

DNA: TGTGCCAGCAGTCCGGGACATCTCCGAGAGACCCAGTACTTC
CDR3: CASSPGHLRETQYF
size: once
D: NA
J: TRBJ2-5
V: TRBV6-6

DNA: TGCAGCGCCCTCGGTGGTCGGGGGATCAATGAGCAGTTCTTC
CDR3: CSALGGRGINEQFF
size: NA
D: NA
J: TRBJ2-1
V: TRBV29-1

DNA: TGCGCCAGCAGCCAAGGTCGAGCGGGGGGGCCGTCCGGGGAGCTGTTTTTT
CDR3: CASSQGRAGGPSGELFF
size: once
D: TRBD2
J: TRBJ2-2
V: TRBV4-1

DNA: TGTGCCAGCAGTGTCACCCTTGGCCAGCAGTACTTC
CDR3: CASSVTLGQQYF
size: NA
D: NA
J: TRBJ2-7
V: TRBV2

DNA: TGTGCCAGTAGTATAAGAAGAGCCGGGACTAGCGGTCACTACAATGAGCAGTTCTTC
CDR3: CASSIRRAGTSGHYNEQFF
size: few
D: TRBD2
J: TRBJ2-1
V: TRBV19

DNA: TGTGCCAGCAGCGTTCAGGTCTCTGGAAACACCATATATTTT
CDR3: CASSVQVSGNTIYF
size: NA
D: NA
J: TRBJ1-3
V: TRBV28

DNA: TGTGCCAGCAGTTCCTATGGAGGGAGGTTAACTGAAGCTTTCTTT
CDR3: CASSSYGGRLTEAFF
size: NA
D: NA
J: TRBJ1-1
V: TRBV6-5

DNA: TGTGCCAGTAGTACTAGCGACAGTTATGGCTACACCTTC
CDR3: CASSTSDSYGYTF
size: NA
D: NA
J: TRBJ1-2
V: TRBV19

DNA: TGTGCCAGTAGAGCACTAGCGGGAGATTCCGGGGAGCTGTTTTTT
CDR3: CASRALAGDSGELFF
size: NA
D: TRBD2
J: TRBJ2-2
V: TRBV19

DNA: TGTGCCAGCAGCCAAGAACAGGGGCCCATGAACACTGAAGCTTTCTTT
CDR3: CASSQEQGPMNTEAFF
size: NA
D: TRBD1
J: TRBJ1-1
V: TRBV4-2

DNA: TGTGCCAGTAGGTCCTCAGGGGTTGGCTACACCTTC
CDR3: CASRSSGVGYTF
size: NA
D: NA
J: TRBJ1-2
V: TRBV19

DNA: TGTGCCAGCACCCTGGGGACAGCCTCTGGAAACACCATATATTTT
CDR3: CASTLGTASGNTIYF
size: NA
D: TRBD1
J: TRBJ1-3
V: TRBV7-9

DNA: TGTGCCAGCTCACCGGACAGGACTAATGAAAAACTGTTTTTT
CDR3: CASSPDRTNEKLFF
size: few
D: TRBD1
J: TRBJ1-4
V: TRBV18

DNA: TGTGCCAGTAGTACCAGGACCGGGGAGCTGTTTTTT
CDR3: CASSTRTGELFF
size: NA
D: NA
J: TRBJ2-2
V: TRBV19

DNA: TGTGCCAGCACCAAAACGGGACAAAGGGATGAAAAACTGTTTTTT
CDR3: CASTKTGQRDEKLFF
size: NA
D: NA
J: TRBJ1-4
V: TRBV2

DNA: TGTGCCAGCAGCTCCACTAGCGGGTCTAGCACAGATACGCAGTATTTT
CDR3: CASSSTSGSSTDTQYF
size: once
D: TRBD2
J: TRBJ2-3
V: TRBV7-8

DNA: TGTGCCAGCAGCCCCGGACAGACCTCTGAACCTTTCTTT
CDR3: CASSPGQTSEPFF
size: NA
D: NA
J: TRBJ1-1
V: TRBV11-2

DNA: TGCGCCAGCAGCCAGGGACAGCTTACCGCCGGGGAGCTGTTTTTT
CDR3: CASSQGQLTAGELFF
size: NA
D: TRBD1
J: TRBJ2-2
V: TRBV4-3

DNA: TGCAGCGTTGAAGAGCGGGGCCCCCCTCGGGGCTATGGCTACACCTTC
CDR3: CSVEERGPPRGYGYTF
size: NA
D: NA
J: TRBJ1-2
V: TRBV29-1

DNA: TGTGCCAGCAGTTTTGGGGGGAGGAGTGAAAAACTGTTTTTT
CDR3: CASSFGGRSEKLFF
size: NA
D: NA
J: TRBJ1-4
V: TRBV6-6

DNA: TGTGCCAGCAGGAGCGGGAGGGCCGATAGCTCCTACAATGAGCAGTTCTTC
CDR3: CASRSGRADSSYNEQFF
size: NA
D: TRBD2
J: TRBJ2-1
V: TRBV2

DNA: TGTGCCTGGACCACAGGGTTGATCGGGGAGCTGTTTTTT
CDR3: CAWTTGLIGELFF
size: NA
D: NA
J: TRBJ2-2
V: TRBV30

DNA: TGTGCCAGCAGTTGGACTAGCGGGGGGGCCGGGTTTGGAGAGACCCAGTACTTC
CDR3: CASSWTSGGAGFGETQYF
size: NA
D: TRBD2
J: TRBJ2-5
V: TRBV27

DNA: TGTGCCAGCAGCCCAGGACAGACCTACAATGAGCAGTTCTTC
CDR3: CASSPGQTYNEQFF
size: NA
D: NA
J: TRBJ2-1
V: TRBV6-2/TRBV6-3

DNA: TGTGCCAGTAGCCTGGACAGAACTTATAGCAATCAGCCCCAGCATTTT
CDR3: CASSLDRTYSNQPQHF
size: NA
D: NA
J: TRBJ1-5
V: TRBV19

DNA: TGTGCCAGCAGATATAGCGGGGCTAGCTCCTACAATGAGCAGTTCTTC
CDR3: CASRYSGASSYNEQFF
size: NA
D: TRBD2
J: TRBJ2-1
V: TRBV7-2

DNA: TGTGCCAGCAGCCCTACCCTGACAGAGCAAGAGACCCAGTACTTC
CDR3: CASSPTLTEQETQYF
size: NA
D: NA
J: TRBJ2-5
V: TRBV5-4

DNA: TGTGCCAGCAGCGAAAGCCTAGCGTACGGTGGGAATGAGCAGTTCTTC
CDR3: CASSESLAYGGNEQFF
size: once
D: NA
J: TRBJ2-1
V: TRBV7-3

DNA: TGTGCCAGCAGCAAGGGGCGTAATCAGCCCCAGCATTTT
CDR3: CASSKGRNQPQHF
size: NA
D: NA
J: TRBJ1-5
V: TRBV21-1

DNA: TGTGCCAGCAGCGCGCCCGACAGGGGGTTGTACGAGCAGTACTTC
CDR3: CASSAPDRGLYEQYF
size: NA
D: TRBD1
J: TRBJ2-7
V: TRBV3-1/TRBV3-2

DNA: TGTGCCAGCAGTTTTACGGGACAGGGGGCATGGGACATTCAGTACTTC
CDR3: CASSFTGQGAWDIQYF
size: once
D: TRBD1
J: TRBJ2-4
V: TRBV27

DNA: TGCGCCAGCAGCTTGGAGCCGCCCCCCGGGGGACCTCAGCCCCAGCATTTT
CDR3: CASSLEPPPGGPQPQHF
size: NA
D: NA
J: TRBJ1-5
V: TRBV5-1